This T cell receptor (beta chain) stems from a study of T cells after yellow fever vaccination. At the level of the study: Preparation used SMART-Seq v4 Ultra Low Input for the low-cell-number fractions.

Overall study results and limits: Reappearance after the booster was seen for most primary-vaccination clones, at 95% to 97% CD4 and around 90% CD8.

They built TCR cDNA with 5'RACE template switching, a step that put in a universal primer site and UMIs. TCRdb re-analysed the 5' RACE reads in MiXCR, keeping a single row per CDR3 protein. The sample consists of hundreds of thousands of distinct CDR3 sequences, roughly 13% of them appearing once. Only a few counts were recorded for this clonotype. Its specificity is unknown. Trimming took off 0 bases at V and 5 bases at J, with 12 bases between the two ends. This CDR3 is 14 amino acids long. Germline V lookup: CDR1 DFQATT, CDR2 SNEGSKA (reference sequence). The origin of this receptor is a man aged 25 to 40 who received the YFV17D yellow fever vaccine. The rearrangement joins TRBV20-1 to TRBJ2-3; no clear D gene. This material consisted of PBMCs, taken on the day of the yellow fever booster vaccination. CDR3 DNA sequence: TGCAGTGCTAGAGATATGAGTACAAGAGATACGCAGTATTTT. Translated: CSARDMSTRDTQYF.